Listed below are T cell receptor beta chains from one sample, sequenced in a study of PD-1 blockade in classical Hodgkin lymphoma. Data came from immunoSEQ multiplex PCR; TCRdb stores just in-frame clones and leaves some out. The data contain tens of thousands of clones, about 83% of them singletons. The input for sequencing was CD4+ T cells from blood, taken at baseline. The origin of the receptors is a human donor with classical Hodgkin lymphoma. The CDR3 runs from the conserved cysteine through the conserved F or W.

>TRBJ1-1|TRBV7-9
CASSLTVLSTEAFF
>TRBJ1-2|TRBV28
CASSLLGASINYGYTF
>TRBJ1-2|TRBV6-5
CASSLQALHLNYGYTF
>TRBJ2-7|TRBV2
CASLLASDYEQYF
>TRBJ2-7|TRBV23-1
CASSHHGAYEQYF
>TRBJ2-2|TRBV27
CASSPTPGLAGGGVTGELFF
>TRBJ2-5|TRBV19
CASSIYSRREETQYF
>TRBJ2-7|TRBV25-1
CASSGRQGISYEQYF
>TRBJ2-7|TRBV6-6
CASSQGPLSYEQYF
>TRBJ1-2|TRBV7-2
CASSFNREDYGYTF
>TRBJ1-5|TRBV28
CASSRGPGDQPQHF
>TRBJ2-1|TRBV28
CASTKPGLLLNEQFF
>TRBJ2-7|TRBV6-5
CASSYGQVLSYEQYF
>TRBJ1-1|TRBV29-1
CSVHEQGMSTEAFF
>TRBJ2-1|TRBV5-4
CASSPSGTSGSQGQFF
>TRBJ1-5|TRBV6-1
CASSEALLDAPGGNQPQHF
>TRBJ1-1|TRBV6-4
CASSEGPGTEAFF
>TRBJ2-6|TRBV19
CASTEQASGANVLTF
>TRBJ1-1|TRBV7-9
CAGSSTVNTEAFF
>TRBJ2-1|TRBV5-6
CASRLQFF
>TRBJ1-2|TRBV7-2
CASRERGMGYTF
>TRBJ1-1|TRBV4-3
CASSQGAPGQGASEAFF
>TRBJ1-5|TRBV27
CASTTVNSNQPQHF
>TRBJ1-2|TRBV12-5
CASGQTGSYGYTF
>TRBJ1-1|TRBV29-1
CSVERQGTEAFF
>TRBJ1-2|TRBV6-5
CASSYSPDRNYGYTF
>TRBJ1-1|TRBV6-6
CASSGEGYTEAFF
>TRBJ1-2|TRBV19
CASSIQAGVDYGYTF
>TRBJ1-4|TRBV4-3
CASSQDGSGTGNEKLFF
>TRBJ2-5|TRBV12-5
CASSPETRTQYF
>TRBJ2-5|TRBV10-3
CAISRSGGSQETQYF
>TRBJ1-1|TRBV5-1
CASSLWQPNTEAFF
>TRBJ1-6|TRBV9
CASSGGYDNSPLHF
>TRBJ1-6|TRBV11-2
CASSLTGAGSPLHF
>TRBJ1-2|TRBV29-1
CSVDGFPYGYTF
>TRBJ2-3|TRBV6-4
CASRAGTRDTQYF
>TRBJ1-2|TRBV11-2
CASSRTGGDDGYTF
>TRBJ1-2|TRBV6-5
CASSWGQGAYTF
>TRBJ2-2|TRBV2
CASSLGAGELFF
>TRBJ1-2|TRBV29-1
CSAAGTFYGYTF
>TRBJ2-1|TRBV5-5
CASTLSSLSYNEQFF
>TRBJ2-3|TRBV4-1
CASTLDPARGGTDTQYF
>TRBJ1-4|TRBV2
CASSGEGLRHNEKLFF
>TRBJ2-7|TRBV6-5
CASRLQGRSEQYF
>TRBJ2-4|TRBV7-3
CASSLGPRQGASKNIQYF
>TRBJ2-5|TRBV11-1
CASSFNYQETQYF
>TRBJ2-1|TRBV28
CASSNGEGQGLLEQFF